The clone carrying this T cell receptor beta chain showed up many times. Its antigen is not identified. The CDR3 spans 14 residues. The V end was cut by 4 bases, the J end by 4 bases, with 13 bases between. Germline V gene sequence: CDR1 LNHDA, CDR2 SQIVND (reference sequence). Authors of the study amplified TCR beta CDR3 regions from RNA transcripts. Using the HTBI primer set, a first-round RT-PCR was run on the TCR CDR3. Via MiXCR, TCRdb re-called the multiplex PCR reads, giving one row per CDR3 protein. This sample has approximately 400,000 distinct CDR3 sequences; 15% to 19% occur once, and the top ten carry approximately 14%. This sample is drawn from a study of T cells in Graves' hyperthyroidism and ophthalmopathy. Overall study: Peripheral blood was taken when the disease was first diagnosed, before any treatment began.

Notes on the study in general: Ophthalmopathy onset followed model prediction by a median roughly 6 months. Separation of ophthalmopathy from stable hyperthyroidism was achieved by a 13 V-J model. Clonotypes that were expanded in thyroid above 0.001 mostly appeared in blood too.

The clonotype originates from a woman aged 18-35 years with Graves' hyperthyroidism. The chain employs TRBV19 and TRBJ1-1; tentative D call: TRBD1 (6 bases). Specimen: blood. The CDR3 spells CASSKTKGGTEAFF. DNA of the CDR3: TGTGCCAGTAGTAAGACTAAAGGGGGCACTGAAGCTTTCTTT.